The TCR beta chain under discussion was sequenced for a study of T cells after posttransplantation cyclophosphamide. Germline loops: CDR1 SQVTM, CDR2 ANQGSEA. V shed 6 bases, J shed 0 bases, and the junction held 28 bases outside the gene matches. The CDR3 loop spans 23 amino acids. Using immunoSEQ multiplex PCR, the repertoire was profiled, and TCRdb retains in-frame clones only, with some absent. The data contain about 6,800 clones, around nine tenths of them singletons. Cyclophosphamide on days +3 and +4 followed busulfan-fludarabine conditioning and a marrow graft. The rearrangement uses TRBV29-1 and TRBJ2-3; 12 bases align to TRBD2. The receptor comes from a male patient aged 60 to 75 who received an allogeneic stem cell transplant from a related donor and was CMV-positive. Some T cells could come from the graft donor. The material was CD8+ T cells sorted from blood, obtained after allogeneic stem cell transplant with posttransplant cyclophosphamide. The CDR3 nucleotides are TGCAGCGTCGGGTGGACAGGACCCTCGGGGGCTAGCGGGGGGGCTGCTAGCACAGATACGCAGTATTTT. Translating gives CSVGWTGPSGASGGAASTDTQYF.